The 27 T cell receptor beta chains listed next were all sequenced from one sample in a study of early T cells in non-severe SARS-CoV-2 infection. From the 5' RACE reads, TCRdb called clonotypes with MiXCR, one entry per CDR3 protein. The table has tens of thousands of distinct CDR3 sequences, around 8.6% seen once. The source was whole blood, collected at baseline. These receptors were collected from an adult who was a healthcare worker with PCR-confirmed SARS-CoV-2 infection or an uninfected control (not recorded which).

V usage is TRBV11-2 and J usage is TRBJ2-7; D gene ambiguous. Per the germline V gene, CDR1 is SGHAT and CDR2 is FQNNGV. This CDR3 region has 12 residues. V was shortened by 1 base and J by 2 bases, with 3 bases between the two germline ends. In DNA, the CDR3 is TGTGCCAGCAGCTTAGTTACCTACGAGCAGTACTTC. It specifies CASSLVTYEQYF.

This clonotype has just a few counts. The chain has TRBV9 and TRBJ2-2; TRBD1 matches at 9 bases. Unmatched junction bases numbered 9, after V lost 3 bases and J lost 6 bases. Germline CDR1 reads SGDLS; CDR2 reads YYNGEE. This CDR3 has 16 amino acids. The CDR3 nucleotides are TGTGCCAGCAGCGGAATGGGACAGGGAAGGGCCGGGGAGCTGTTTTTT. The encoded protein is CASSGMGQGRAGELFF.

This chain links TRBV3-1 with TRBJ1-2; D unresolved. V was clipped by 3 bases and J by 4 bases, with 3 bases between them. The CDR3 is 11 residues long. Looked up from germline, CDR1 is LGHDT and CDR2 is YNNKEL (reference sequence). CDR3 sequence (DNA): TGTGCCAGCAGCCACTTCTATGGCTACACCTTC. As protein: CASSHFYGYTF.

This clonotype appeared many times. The CDR3 loop reads CASSLVRFGGYGYTF. The CDR3 DNA sequence: TGTGCCAGCAGCTTAGTAAGGTTTGGCGGCTATGGCTACACCTTC. V usage is TRBV7-9 and J usage is TRBJ1-2; D is uncertain. The CDR3 is 15 amino acids. Trimming removed 1 base from V and 4 bases from J, with 13 bases in between. Germline V gives CDR1 SEHNR, CDR2 FQNEAQ (reference sequence).

This clonotype was recorded at least ten times. The chain links TRBV6-5 to TRBJ2-5, with no clear D. From germline, CDR1 is MNHEY and CDR2 SVGAGI. V dropped 0 bases and J dropped 1 base, with 3 bases sitting between them. The length of the CDR3 is 13 residues. CDR3 DNA sequence: TGTGCCAGCAGTTACTCGTTCCAAGAGACCCAGTACTTC. This sequence encodes CASSYSFQETQYF.

The J gene is TRBJ1-2, the V gene TRBV23-1; D is unresolved. TRBV23-1 is known as an ORF, though its function is uncertain. CDR3 length equals 11 residues. The V gene lost 3 bases and the J gene lost 4 bases, with 3 bases spanning the gap. CDR3 sequence reads: CASSHSYGYTF. The CDR3 region has the DNA TGCGCCAGCAGTCACAGCTATGGCTACACCTTC.

This clonotype turned up a few times. J is TRBJ1-2 and V is TRBV18; D is uncertain. This CDR3 comprises 15 residues. CDR1 is KGHSH, CDR2 LQKENI, per germline. Trimming stripped 2 bases from V and 4 bases from J, with 14 bases between. This CDR3 reads CASSPAEGNGYGYTF. CDR3 bases: TGTGCCAGCTCACCAGCAGAGGGTAATGGCTATGGCTACACCTTC.

The chain employs TRBV4-1 and TRBJ2-7; 11 bases fit TRBD2. V was pared by 3 bases and J by 4 bases, with 5 bases of the junction left unmatched. Germline CDR1 MGHRA, CDR2 YSYEKL. This CDR3 has 15 residues. Here the CDR3 DNA reads TGCGCCAGCAGCCAGGGGACTAGCGGACAGTACGAGCAGTACTTC. It translates to CASSQGTSGQYEQYF.

This clonotype appeared many times. The J gene is TRBJ2-3, the V gene TRBV2, with 10 bases lining up with TRBD2. Germline values: CDR1 SNHLY, CDR2 FYNNEI. With V trimmed by 7 bases and J by 2 bases, 6 bases remained unmatched. This CDR3 spans 15 amino acids. CDR3 residues: CASTERGGTTDTQYF. The CDR3, as DNA: TGTGCCAGCACCGAGCGGGGGGGGACCACAGATACGCAGTATTTT.

This clonotype occurred a few times. The rearrangement links TRBV15 to TRBJ2-5; 7 bases map to TRBD2. The germline gives CDR1 LNHNV, CDR2 YYDKDF (reference sequence). The junction had 4 bases not matched to a gene; V was cut back by 0 bases and J by 0 bases. The CDR3 extends over 16 amino acids. The CDR3 spells CATSRERTRNQETQYF. In nucleotides, the CDR3 is TGTGCCACCAGCAGAGAACGGACTAGGAACCAAGAGACCCAGTACTTC.

In its sample, this clonotype was seen many times. The rearrangement links TRBV24-1 to TRBJ2-1; D uncertain. The CDR3 spans 12 residues. In germline, CDR1 is KGHDR, CDR2 SFDVKD. The V end was cut by 0 bases, the J end by 10 bases, with 6 bases between. The CDR3 DNA is TGTGCCACCAGTGATTTGGTTAACGAGCAGTTCTTC. Protein product: CATSDLVNEQFF.

Details on this clonotype: A read error may explain this, as a much larger clone is one base away. This chain connects TRBV2 to TRBJ2-1, with D possibly TRBD1 on 5 matching bases. The germline CDR1 and CDR2 sequences are SNHLY and FYNNEI. Trimming took 7 bases from V and 12 from J, leaving 19 bases between them. The CDR3 spans 13 residues. CDR3 loop: CASTRGHFDWQFF. DNA for the CDR3: TGTGCCAGCACCAGAGGACATTTTGACTGGCAGTTCTTC. The full variable domain, completed using reference TRBV2 and TRBJ2-1, is EPEVTQTPSHQVTQMGQEVILRCVPISNHLYFYWYRQILGQKVEFLVSFYNNEISEKSEIFDDQFSVERPDGSNFTLKIRSTKLEDSAMYFCASTRGHFDWQFFGPGTRLTVL.

This clonotype was counted ten times or more. In DNA, the CDR3 is TGTGCCAGCAGCTCCCCCACAGGGGGCAGGAATGAGCAGTTCTTC. This codes for CASSSPTGGRNEQFF. The chain uses TRBV7-3 and TRBJ2-1; 9 bases align to TRBD1. The ends lost 4 bases at V and 7 bases at J; junction bases unmatched: 8. The germline CDR1 and CDR2 sequences are SGHTA and FQGTGA. This CDR3 is 15 amino acids long.

This clonotype was picked up many times. V usage is TRBV5-4 and J usage is TRBJ2-3; D might be TRBD1 or TRBD2, each matching 7 bases. CDR1 and CDR2 (germline): SGHNT, YYREEE (reference sequence). The CDR3 covers 17 residues. Trimming took off 1 base at V and 3 bases at J, with 18 bases between the two ends. This CDR3 is CASSLYPRGGRTDTQYF. The CDR3 DNA reads TGTGCCAGCAGCTTGTACCCCAGGGGGGGCAGGACAGATACGCAGTATTTT.

This clonotype came up many times. CDR3 sequence reads: CASSEGGYGYTF. CDR3 coding DNA: TGTGCCAGCAGTGAAGGGGGGTATGGCTACACCTTC. This sequence joins TRBV6-1 and TRBJ1-2; D might be TRBD1 (5 bases). Germline V lookup: CDR1 MNHNS, CDR2 SASEGT. V was shortened by 1 base and J by 5 bases, with 5 bases between the two germline ends. The CDR3 is 12 residues long.

The sample holds a few counts of this clonotype. This sequence joins TRBV11-2 and TRBJ2-5; 12 nucleotides align to TRBD1. Germline V CDR1 and CDR2: SGHAT, FQNNGV. The junction had 5 bases not matched to a gene; V was cut back by 3 bases and J by 3 bases. The CDR3 spans 16 residues. Here the CDR3 DNA reads TGTGCCAGCAGCTTCGGGACAGGGGGCATCAAAGAGACCCAGTACTTC. This sequence encodes CASSFGTGGIKETQYF.

This clonotype appeared a few times. This chain links TRBV7-9 with TRBJ2-7; D ambiguous. This CDR3 is 13 amino acids long. The germline V and J ends were trimmed by 5 bases and 2 bases, with 10 bases remaining between them. The germline V gene has CDR1 SEHNR and CDR2 FQNEAQ (reference sequence). CDR3 in DNA: TGTGCCAGCAGCCCCGCCGAGCCCTACGAGCAGTACTTC. It codes for CASSPAEPYEQYF.

This clonotype has more than one count but fewer than ten. In nucleotides, the CDR3 is TGCAGTGCTAGACAGGAGATGTACAATGAGCAGTTCTTC. Translating it yields CSARQEMYNEQFF. The chain joins TRBV20-1 to TRBJ2-1; no reliable D call. The CDR3 covers 13 residues. Germline V gene sequence: CDR1 DFQATT, CDR2 SNEGSKA (reference sequence). Trimming stripped 2 bases from V and 4 bases from J, with 9 bases between.

This clonotype occurred a few times. The V call is TRBV28, the J call TRBJ2-1; 14 bases map to TRBD2. The junction had 3 bases not matched to a gene; V was cut back by 4 bases and J by 7 bases. Looked up from germline, CDR1 is MDHEN and CDR2 is SYDVKM. The CDR3 has 15 residues. CDR3 bases: TGTGCCAGCAGTTCTGGACTAGCGGGAGGTAATGAGCAGTTCTTC. It is translated as CASSSGLAGGNEQFF.

This clonotype was observed many times. CDR3 sequence reads: CASSQFRTGLSGNTIYF. In DNA, the CDR3 is TGTGCCAGCAGCCAATTTCGCACTGGATTATCTGGAAACACCATATATTTT. This chain connects TRBV14 to TRBJ1-3; no clear D gene. Germline loops: CDR1 SGHDN, CDR2 FVKESK. The CDR3 sequence is 17 residues long. Between the trimmed V and J ends, which lost 2 bases and 1 base, there was a span of 15 bases.

The V call is TRBV7-9, the J call TRBJ1-1; tentatively, D is TRBD1 (6 bases). The V end was cut by 11 bases, the J end by 4 bases, with 14 bases between. The CDR3 loop spans 12 amino acids. Germline assignment: CDR1 SEHNR and CDR2 FQNEAQ (reference sequence). CDR3 residues: CAGHRVGTEAFF. Here the CDR3 DNA reads TGTGCCGGGCACAGGGTAGGCACTGAAGCTTTCTTT.

This clonotype was recorded many times. J is TRBJ1-1 and V is TRBV12-3 or TRBV12-4, with D unclear. V was clipped by 3 bases and J by 7 bases, with 9 bases between them. The CDR3 consists of 12 residues. The CDR3 sequence: CASSFRVNEAFF. CDR3 sequence (DNA): TGTGCCAGCAGTTTTCGGGTCAATGAAGCTTTCTTT.

This sequence joins TRBV20-1 and TRBJ2-1; weak D call: TRBD1 (6 bases). V lost 4 bases, J lost 9 bases, and 22 bases lay in between. Germline V gene sequence: CDR1 DFQATT, CDR2 SNEGSKA (reference sequence). This CDR3 is built from 15 residues. The CDR3 reads CSATPPSPRGGEQFF. The CDR3 region has the DNA TGCAGTGCTACCCCTCCTAGCCCTCGAGGGGGTGAGCAGTTCTTC.

This clonotype was seen only a few times. The chain carries TRBV7-2 and TRBJ2-3, with D unresolved. The CDR3 consists of 14 residues. V dropped 1 base and J dropped 5 bases, with 10 bases sitting between them. Germline V lookup: CDR1 SGHTA, CDR2 FQGNSA. For the CDR3, the DNA is TGTGCCAGCAGCTTAGTCTTAGGTGGAGATACGCAGTATTTT. Translation: CASSLVLGGDTQYF.

This clonotype was counted many times. This sequence joins TRBV5-1 and TRBJ2-5; D is ambiguous. Germline assignment: CDR1 SGHRS and CDR2 YFSETQ. The CDR3 runs to 12 residues. The V end lost 4 bases, the J end lost 1 base, and 5 bases lay between the germline ends. CDR3 coding DNA: TGCGCCAGCAGCCTCACCCAAGAGACCCAGTACTTC. As protein: CASSLTQETQYF. The full variable domain, in which reference TRBV5-1 and TRBJ2-5 provide the parts outside the CDR3, is KAGVTQTPRYLIKTRGQQVTLSCSPISGHRSVSWYQQTPGQGLQFLFEYFSETQRNKGNFPGRFSGRQFSNSRSEMNVSTLELGDSALYLCASSLTQETQYFGPGTRLLVL.

The chain has TRBV9 and TRBJ2-5; D is undetermined. The V end was cut by 4 bases, the J end by 2 bases, with 15 bases between. Germline-derived CDR1 and CDR2 are SGDLS and YYNGEE. The CDR3 covers 15 residues. The CDR3 reads CASSRSVNPQETQYF. The CDR3 bases are TGTGCCAGCAGCCGAAGCGTGAACCCGCAAGAGACCCAGTACTTC.

V gene TRBV19 combines with J gene TRBJ1-2; no firm D call. Trimming stripped 5 bases from V and 2 bases from J, with 15 bases between. The CDR3 extends over 15 amino acids. CDR1 and CDR2 from the germline V gene are LNHDA and SQIVND (reference sequence). The CDR3 loop reads CASSPRQVGNYGYTF. DNA of the CDR3: TGTGCCAGTAGTCCAAGGCAGGTCGGGAACTATGGCTACACCTTC.